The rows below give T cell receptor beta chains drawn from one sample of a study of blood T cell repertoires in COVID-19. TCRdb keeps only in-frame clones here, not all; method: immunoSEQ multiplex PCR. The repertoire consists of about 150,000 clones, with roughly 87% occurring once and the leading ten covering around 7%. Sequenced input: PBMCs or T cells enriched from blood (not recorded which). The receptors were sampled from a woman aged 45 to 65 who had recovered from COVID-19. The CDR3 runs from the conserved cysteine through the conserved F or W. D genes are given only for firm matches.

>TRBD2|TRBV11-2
CASSLGTSGRRQFF
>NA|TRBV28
CATHGVGPFSYEQYF
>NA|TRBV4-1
CASSQKGVANEKLFF
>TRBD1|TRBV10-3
CAISSPGTGKIGELFF
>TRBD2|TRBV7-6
CASSLGLAAAYEQYF
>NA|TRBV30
CAWKDSGKTEAFF
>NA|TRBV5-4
CASSFGGPSFNYGYTF
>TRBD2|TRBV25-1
CASSESGLARVADTQYF
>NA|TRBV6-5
CASSYSRQDGYTF
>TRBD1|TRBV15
CATDMGTGNEKLFF
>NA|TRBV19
CATEGRPNSPLHF
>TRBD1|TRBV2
CASSEGQGDEKLFF
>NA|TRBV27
CASSLVGAGGYTF
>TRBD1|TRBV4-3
CASSQAPGQGAFGYTF
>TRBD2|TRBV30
CAWRGLAGGSYNEQFF
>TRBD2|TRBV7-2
CASSPLAGVPDTQYF
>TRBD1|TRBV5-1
CASSLEGQGLEKLFF
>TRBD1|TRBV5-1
CASSSIGQAQETQYF
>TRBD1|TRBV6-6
CASSPGQSYGYTF
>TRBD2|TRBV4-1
CASSQTSGSFWETQYF
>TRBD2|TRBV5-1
CASSLAPWASGSTDTQYF
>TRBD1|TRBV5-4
CASSLTGAGGAEAFF
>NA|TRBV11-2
CASSPREWAYEQYF
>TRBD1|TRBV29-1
CSAGGARGNDGYTF
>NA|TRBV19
CASSIRGSNQPQHF
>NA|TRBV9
CASSVGGGYNEQFF
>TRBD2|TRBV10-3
CAISFSLAGGPRDEQFF
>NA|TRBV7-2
CASSPDSEKLFF